This TCR beta chain originates from a study of vaccination and CD4 T cells after COVID-19. Across the whole study: The convalescents included six males and four females, and among them two were Hispanic while seven were Caucasian.

Unmatched junction bases numbered 4, after V lost 5 bases and J lost 1 base. Germline CDR1 SEHNR, CDR2 FQNEAQ (reference sequence). The CDR3 consists of 14 residues. Treatment in this sample: roughly nine-day PBMC culture with coronavirus spike peptide pools or control peptides (ViraFEST assay). This clonotype has just a few counts. Its antigen is unidentified. Cultured CD4+ T-cell DNA underwent Oncomine TCR Beta short-read sequencing. In TCRdb, the PCR reads were re-called with MiXCR into one record per CDR3 protein. Here the sample spans approximately 19,000 distinct CDR3 sequences, less than 60% being singletons.

The receptor comes from a human donor who had recovered from COVID-19. V is TRBV7-9 and J is TRBJ1-1, with 7 nucleotides matching TRBD1. The material sequenced was CD4+ T cells from blood, cultured in vitro, taken after SARS-CoV-2 vaccination. Here the CDR3 reads CASSGGTENTEAFF. CDR3 coding DNA: TGTGCCAGCAGCGGGGGGACAGAGAACACTGAAGCTTTCTTT.